The T cell receptor beta chain described here comes from a study of patients and donors after allogeneic stem cell transplantation. This clonotype was observed a handful of times. With V trimmed by 5 bases and J by 8 bases, 8 bases remained unmatched. The germline V gene has CDR1 SEHNR and CDR2 FQNEAQ (reference sequence). This CDR3 contains 14 residues. TCRdb re-called the RT-PCR reads with MiXCR, one entry per CDR3 protein. The data show roughly 230,000 distinct CDR3 sequences, roughly 13% seen once. The material sequenced was blood, either unsorted or a sorted T cell fraction (not recorded which). The V gene is TRBV7-9, the J gene TRBJ2-1; 8 bases match TRBD2. This sequence originates from a human donor who was either an allogeneic HSCT recipient or a stem cell or donor lymphocyte infusion donor (not recorded which). It is not recorded whose cells these are; they may come from a transplant donor. CDR3 residues: CASSLSGAWDEQFF. CDR3 nucleotides: TGTGCCAGCAGCCTTAGCGGGGCCTGGGATGAGCAGTTCTTC.